A selection of T cell receptor beta chains follows, all from one sample in a study of blood T cell repertoires in COVID-19. Sequencing used immunoSEQ multiplex PCR; TCRdb keeps in-frame clones, though not all of them. The table shows 150,000 to 200,000 clones, with just under 95% occurring only once. Sequencing was performed on peripheral blood. The receptor set was obtained from a woman between 50 and 59 years old with acute or convalescent COVID-19. CDR3s include the opening cysteine and the closing phenylalanine or tryptophan. A D gene is named only where the DNA matches it firmly. A row's size may be missing; if present it is once, few, many or a size class.

>TRBV11-3|.|TRBD2|TRBJ2-7
TGTGCCAGCAGTCCCGGACTAGCCGAAACCTACGAGCAGTACTTC
CASSPGLAETYEQYF
>TRBV7-9|.|TRBD1|TRBJ1-4
TGTGCCAGCAGCCAACAGGGACAGGGTAATGAAAAACTGTTTTTT
CASSQQGQGNEKLFF
>TRBV10-2|.|.|TRBJ1-1
TGCGCCAGCAGCTTACTCCTCAACACTGAAGCTTTCTTT
CASSLLLNTEAFF
>TRBV18|.|.|TRBJ1-6
TGTGCCAGCTCACCACCGAACCCGTCACAAAATTCACCCCTCCACTTT
CASSPPNPSQNSPLHF
>TRBV28|.|.|TRBJ1-5
TGTGCCAGCAGTTTGACTTTCAATCAGCCCCAGCATTTT
CASSLTFNQPQHF
>TRBV7-3|.|.|TRBJ1-1
TGTGCCAGCAGCTCTAGCGGGACGGGAGAAGCTTTCTTT
CASSSSGTGEAFF
>TRBV18|.|.|TRBJ2-1
TGTGCCAGCTCCCTACGGCAGGGGACGGGATCCTACAATGAGCAGTTCTTC
CASSLRQGTGSYNEQFF
>TRBV20-1|once|.|TRBJ2-7
TGCAGTGCTAGATCAGGGTTCGAGCAGTACTTC
CSARSGFEQYF
>TRBV19|.|TRBD1|TRBJ1-6
TGTGCCAGTAGTTTCGGACAGGGGAAATCACCCCTCCACTTT
CASSFGQGKSPLHF
>TRBV2|.|.|TRBJ1-2
TGTGCCAGCAATAGGGGAGACAGGTCCTATGGCTACACCTTC
CASNRGDRSYGYTF
>TRBV7-8|.|.|TRBJ1-3
TGTGCCAGCAGCCCGGCGAGGGGAAACACCATATATTTT
CASSPARGNTIYF